This T cell receptor (beta chain) was found in a study of shared clonotypes between healthy human individuals. Findings and caveats of the study: With few donors, the genetic and exposure-history diversity represented was limited.

There are 13 residues in the CDR3. With 7 bases clipped from V and 6 bases from J, the junction kept 6 bases outside the gene matches. Germline loops: CDR1 SNHLY, CDR2 FYNNEI. Note on this clone: Its antigen remains unidentified.

Study processing details: Junction-only sequences without quality scores came from ImmunoSEQ, so filtering differed. Sequencing used immunoSEQ multiplex PCR; TCRdb keeps in-frame clones, though not all of them. Clone size and the V and J calls come from that table; the DNA yielded D and trimming. Of about 680,000 clones listed, about three quarters are singletons. The V gene is TRBV2, the J gene TRBJ2-1, with 7 bases identical to TRBD1. The sample was memory CD4+ T cells sorted from blood. Described subset: CD45RA-negative fraction. This TCR came from a young woman in good health. In DNA form, the CDR3 reads TGTGCCAGCATACGGGACAGAATCAATGAGCAGTTCTTC. Translating gives CASIRDRINEQFF.